This T cell receptor (beta chain) was sequenced for a study of human T cells and chemical hapten exposure. The library tagged individual cDNA molecules with unique molecular identifiers. TCRdb recomputed calls from the 5' RACE reads with MiXCR, one row per CDR3 protein. The sample lists under 150,000 distinct CDR3 sequences; 15% to 20% were seen once. Study-level results: TCRs at high frequency, those above 1 in 1000, did not change with DPC sensitization.

With respect to this clonotype: Its antigen remains unknown.

The germline V and J ends were trimmed by 6 bases and 0 bases, with 12 bases remaining between them. CDR3 size: 14 residues. The germline CDR1 and CDR2 sequences are MNHEY and SVGEGT. The authors' total RNA extraction used unfractionated whole blood. The TCR originated in a human donor in good health. V usage is TRBV6-2 or TRBV6-3 and J usage is TRBJ2-7; perhaps TRBD1 as D (6 bases). This CDR3 is CASSPQTGSYEQYF. The CDR3 DNA is TGTGCCAGCAGCCCTCAGACAGGCTCCTACGAGCAGTACTTC.